The clone carrying this T cell receptor (beta chain) was recorded a few times. Its antigen is as yet unknown. CDR3 size: 14 residues. Unmatched junction bases numbered 5, after V lost 5 bases and J lost 6 bases. The donors, healthy Caucasians from Russia, were aged roughly 6 to 90. A sample-barcoded 5' primer and a J-beta primer mix were used in a second PCR of roughly 7 to 12 cycles. Using its own MiXCR run on the 5' RACE reads, TCRdb lists one record per CDR3 protein. In the table there are about 1 million distinct CDR3 sequences, roughly 24% of which are singletons. This specimen comes from a study of blood T cells in healthy people across ages. General study results and limits: Measured against age, TCR beta diversity per million T cells decreased in a roughly linear manner.

This sample also appeared in a second study, on T cells of mothers and their children. That paper notes: Donation came from a few healthy Caucasian mothers together with their six children. All RNA that had been extracted was used for cDNA synthesis at roughly 1.6 ug per 15 ul.

The chain employs TRBV12-3 or TRBV12-4 and TRBJ2-5; 11 bases are shared with TRBD1. Sample: blood. This TCR came from a girl aged 2-10 years in good health. For the CDR3, the DNA is TGTGCCAGCAGTCCGGACAGGGGGCTAAAGACCCAGTACTTC. This translates into CASSPDRGLKTQYF.